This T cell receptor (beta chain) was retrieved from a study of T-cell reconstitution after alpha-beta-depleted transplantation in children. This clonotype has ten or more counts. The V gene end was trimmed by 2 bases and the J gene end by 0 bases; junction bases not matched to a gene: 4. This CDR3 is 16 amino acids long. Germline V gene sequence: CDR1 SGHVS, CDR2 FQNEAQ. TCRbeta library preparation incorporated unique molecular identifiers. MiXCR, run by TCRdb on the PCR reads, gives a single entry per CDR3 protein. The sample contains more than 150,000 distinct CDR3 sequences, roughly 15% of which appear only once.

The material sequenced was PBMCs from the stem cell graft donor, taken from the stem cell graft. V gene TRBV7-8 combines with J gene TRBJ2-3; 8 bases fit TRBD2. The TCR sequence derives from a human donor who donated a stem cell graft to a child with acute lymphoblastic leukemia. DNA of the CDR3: TGTGCCAGCAGCTTAATACTAGCGGAAAGCACAGATACGCAGTATTTT. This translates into CASSLILAESTDTQYF.